The T cell receptor (beta chain) described here comes from a study of sequential checkpoint blockade in melanoma. The overall study: Each arm's sequence ended with maintenance nivolumab.

Documented treatment: randomized to nivolumab then ipilimumab (arm A) or the reverse (arm B). CDR1 LNHDA and CDR2 SQIVND come from the germline V gene (reference sequence). Trimming at V came to 9 bases and at J to 3 bases, leaving 3 bases not matched to a gene. The CDR3 totals 13 residues. Sequenced by immunoSEQ multiplex PCR; TCRdb stores in-frame clones only, minus some. The data hold about 4,000 clones, with approximately 19% observed a single time. This clone was found once. This sequence was found in a human donor with melanoma. The chain links TRBV19 to TRBJ2-3; TRBD1 agrees at 10 bases. The sample was tumor tissue (inferred from file names), taken from a patient given nivolumab and ipilimumab in sequence. CDR3: CASRDRGTDTQYF. DNA of the CDR3: TGTGCCAGCCGGGACAGGGGAACAGATACGCAGTATTTT.